A single sample gave rise to the 6 T cell receptor beta chains below, sequenced in a study of cytomegalovirus exposure and HLA in healthy donors. The data were produced by immunoSEQ multiplex PCR, yet TCRdb's version contains in-frame clones alone and is incomplete. The sample records 150,000 to 200,000 clones, around nine tenths being singletons. The sample was PBMCs. The receptors stem from a man aged 25 to 40 in good health and CMV-seropositive.

V and J are TRBV7-8 and TRBJ1-2, with 8 bases matching TRBD1. CDR1 is SGHVS and CDR2 is FQNEAQ in the germline V gene. The CDR3 consists of 13 residues. Germline trimming cut 5 bases from V and 4 bases from J; bases unmatched to any gene: 3. The CDR3 reads CASSTGTGYGYTF. CDR3 DNA sequence: TGTGCCAGCAGCACCGGGACAGGCTATGGCTACACCTTC.

The V and J genes are TRBV6-5 and TRBJ2-1; D is perhaps TRBD1 or TRBD2 (5 bases each). V was pared by 5 bases and J by 9 bases, with 11 bases between. This CDR3 is 12 amino acids long. Germline V gives CDR1 MNHEY, CDR2 SVGAGI. Here the CDR3 reads CASSRGISEQFF. CDR3 coding DNA: TGTGCCAGCAGTCGGGGCATCAGTGAGCAGTTCTTC.

The chain uses TRBV7-3 and TRBJ1-2; TRBD1 matches 8 bases. Unmatched junction bases numbered 9, after V lost 4 bases and J lost 11 bases. The CDR3 runs to 13 residues. CDR1 and CDR2 (germline): SGHTA, FQGTGA. CDR3 sequence (DNA): TGTGCCAGCAGCTCTACAGGGGGAACGGGATACACCTTC. Translated: CASSSTGGTGYTF.

The chain recombines TRBV6-5 with TRBJ1-4, with D uncertain. CDR1 is MNHEY and CDR2 is SVGAGI in the germline V gene. The CDR3 is 13 residues long. Trimming took 6 bases from V and 5 from J, leaving 10 bases between them. CDR3 nucleotides: TGTGCCAGCAGAAGGGTATCGAATGAAAAACTGTTTTTT. Translation: CASRRVSNEKLFF.

The chain has TRBV7-9 and TRBJ2-7, with D perhaps matching TRBD1 (5 bases). Trimming cost V 5 bases and J 2 bases, with 13 bases left between them. The CDR3 is 14 residues long. Germline CDR1 reads SEHNR; CDR2 reads FQNEAQ (reference sequence). The CDR3 nucleotides read TGTGCCAGCAGCGTAACAGGTTTCCCCTACGAGCAGTACTTC. Protein sequence: CASSVTGFPYEQYF. Together with reference TRBV7-9 and TRBJ2-7, the CDR3 gives the full variable domain: DTGVSQNPRHKITKRGQNVTFRCDPISEHNRLYWYRQTLGQGPEFLTYFQNEAQLEKSRLLSDRFSAERPKGSFSTLEIQRTEQGDSAMYLCASSVTGFPYEQYFGPGTRLTVT.

V is TRBV15 and J is TRBJ2-1; 8 bases line up with TRBD2. The CDR3 length is 15 residues. V lost 3 bases and J lost 8; bases outside the gene matches: 9. Per germline, CDR1 LNHNV and CDR2 YYDKDF (reference sequence). The DNA of the CDR3 is TGTGCCACCAGCAGCGAAGCGGGAGAGTGGGATGAGCAGTTCTTC. Its protein product is CATSSEAGEWDEQFF.